A single sample gave rise to the 3 T cell receptor beta chains below, sequenced in a study of T-cell reconstitution after alpha-beta-depleted transplantation in children. Unique molecular identifiers tagged the TCRbeta library. TCRdb re-analysed the PCR reads in MiXCR, keeping a single row per CDR3 protein. The table shows about 490,000 distinct CDR3 sequences, with roughly a tenth occurring only once. This specimen consisted of PBMCs, obtained before TCRalphabeta/CD19-depleted stem cell transplant. The receptors here all came from a child aged 2-15 years with inherited bone marrow failure, due to receive a stem cell transplant.

This clonotype was counted a single time. A read error may explain this, as a much larger clone is one base away. The chain recombines TRBV6-1 with TRBJ1-5; D uncertain. With 4 bases removed from V and 2 bases from J, the gap between germline ends came to 9 bases. Germline-derived CDR1 and CDR2 are MNHNS and SASEGT. This CDR3 spans 14 amino acids. In DNA, the CDR3 is TGTGCCAGCAGTGCAGGACGAGGCAATCAGCCCCAGCATTTT. Its protein product is CASSAGRGNQPQHF.

This clonotype was recorded at least ten times. The V gene is TRBV7-8, the J gene TRBJ2-3; D is ambiguous. The CDR3 contains 16 residues. Per the germline V gene, CDR1 is SGHVS and CDR2 is FQNEAQ. V was clipped by 1 base and J by 1 base, with 12 bases between them. In DNA form, the CDR3 reads TGTGCCAGCAGCTTAGTCTGGCCGGGCGGCACAGATACGCAGTATTTT. Protein: CASSLVWPGGTDTQYF. Looking up the rest from reference TRBV7-8 and TRBJ2-3 gives the full variable domain: GAGVSQSPRYKVAKRGQDVALRCDPISGHVSLFWYQQALGQGPEFLTYFQNEAQLDKSGLPSDRFFAERPEGSVSTLKIQRTQQEDSAVYLCASSLVWPGGTDTQYFGPGTRLTVL.

Ten or more counts support this clonotype. J is TRBJ2-1 and V is TRBV5-1; perhaps TRBD2 as D (6 bases). Germline V gene lookup returns CDR1 SGHRS and CDR2 YFSETQ. This CDR3 spans 16 amino acids. V gave up 5 bases and J gave up 6 bases, with 21 bases separating them. This CDR3 reads CASSNMALDYFNEQFF. The DNA of the CDR3 is TGCGCCAGCAGTAATATGGCGTTGGACTACTTCAATGAGCAGTTCTTC.